This T cell receptor (beta chain) was documented in a study of cytomegalovirus exposure and HLA in healthy donors. The V gene's germline CDR1 is LGHNA and CDR2 YNFKEQ. Germline trimming cut 0 bases from V and 6 bases from J; bases unmatched to any gene: 5. The length of the CDR3 is 14 residues. This table comes from immunoSEQ multiplex PCR, and its TCRdb copy is limited to in-frame clones, with some not included. The sample has 100,000 to 150,000 clones, roughly 95% seen once. This clonotype was obtained from a man younger than 30 in good health and CMV-seronegative. The sequencing input was PBMCs. The J gene is TRBJ2-7, the V gene TRBV4-2, with TRBD1 matching 7 bases. The CDR3: CASSQDRGQLEQYF. DNA of the CDR3: TGTGCCAGCAGCCAAGATCGGGGACAGCTCGAGCAGTACTTC.